The T cell receptor (beta chain) described here comes from a study of a mutant IDH1 vaccine in newly diagnosed glioma. TCRdb keeps only in-frame clones here, not all; method: immunoSEQ multiplex PCR. The sample shows about 24,000 clones, approximately 90% of them seen only once. The V segment lost 5 bases and the J segment 6 bases; nucleotides outside the gene matches: 9. The germline V gene encodes CDR1 MRHNA and CDR2 SNTAGT. The CDR3 is 15 amino acids. This sample's time point: baseline, week 1 (first vaccination visit). Treatment indicated: pre-vaccination baseline after standard-of-care therapy. This clone was seen only once. No antigen is known for it. Notes on the study in general: Vaccine-induced responses were seen in 85% to 95% of patients, spanning several MHC alleles.

V is TRBV6-4 and J is TRBJ2-1; 8 positions match TRBD2. This sequence was found in a man between 25 and 39 years old with glioma. Material: PBMCs, obtained from a glioma patient treated with radiotherapy, temozolomide or both. The CDR3 coding sequence is TGTGCCAGCAGTCTGCTAGCGGGTGCGGGCAATGAGCAGTTCTTC. Amino acids: CASSLLAGAGNEQFF.